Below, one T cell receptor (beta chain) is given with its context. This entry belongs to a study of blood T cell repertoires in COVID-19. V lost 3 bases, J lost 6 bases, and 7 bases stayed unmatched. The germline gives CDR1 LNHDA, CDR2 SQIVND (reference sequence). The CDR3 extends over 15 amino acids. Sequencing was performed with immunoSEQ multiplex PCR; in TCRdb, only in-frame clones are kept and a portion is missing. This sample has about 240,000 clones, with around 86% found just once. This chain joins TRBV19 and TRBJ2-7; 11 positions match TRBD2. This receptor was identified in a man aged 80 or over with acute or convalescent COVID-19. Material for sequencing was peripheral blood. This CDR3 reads CASSILTSGSREQYF. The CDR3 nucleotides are TGTGCCAGTAGTATTCTTACTAGCGGGAGTCGCGAGCAGTACTTC.